What follows are 18 T cell receptor beta chains derived from one specimen sequenced in a study of blood T cell repertoires in COVID-19. Here immunoSEQ multiplex PCR was the method, and the copy in TCRdb shows in-frame clones only, minus some. The sample lists roughly 150,000 clones, 84% seen once, with about 6.8% in the top ten. The sequenced material came from peripheral blood. The receptors stem from a woman between 50 and 59 years old in a cohort sampled during active or convalescent COVID-19.

The chain carries TRBV7-9 and TRBJ2-3, with D possibly being TRBD1 (5 bases). This CDR3 contains 15 residues. Trimming shortened V by 5 bases and J by 0 bases, and 12 bases separated the two germline ends. The germline V gene has CDR1 SEHNR and CDR2 FQNEAQ (reference sequence). The DNA for the CDR3 is TGTGCCAGCAGCCAGGGCCGACTCAGCACAGATACGCAGTATTTT. Its protein is CASSQGRLSTDTQYF. The variable domain in full, completed from reference TRBV7-9 and TRBJ2-3, reads DTGVSQNPRHKITKRGQNVTFRCDPISEHNRLYWYRQTLGQGPEFLTYFQNEAQLEKSRLLSDRFSAERPKGSFSTLEIQRTEQGDSAMYLCASSQGRLSTDTQYFGPGTRLTVL.

This clone was seen a few times. CDR3 residues: CASSFSTVGDTEAFF. CDR3 DNA: TGTGCCAGCAGCTTTTCGACGGTCGGGGACACTGAAGCTTTCTTT. The chain is built from TRBV7-9 and TRBJ1-1; D not certain. Trimming removed 3 bases at V and 3 bases at J, with 14 bases between. This CDR3 is 15 amino acids long. The germline V gene has CDR1 SEHNR and CDR2 FQNEAQ (reference sequence).

The rearrangement uses TRBV6-5 and TRBJ1-2; D is unclear. V lost 2 bases, J lost 5 bases, and 6 bases lay in between. Per the germline V gene, CDR1 is MNHEY and CDR2 is SVGAGI. This CDR3 region has 12 residues. CDR3 DNA sequence: TGTGCCAGCAGTTACCGAGGATATGGCTACACCTTC. It codes for CASSYRGYGYTF.

This clone was observed a single time. The V gene is TRBV5-4, the J gene TRBJ2-5; D call uncertain. The CDR3 consists of 14 residues. V was pared by 0 bases and J by 5 bases, with 11 bases between. Germline V gene data show CDR1 as SGHNT and CDR2 as YYREEE (reference sequence). The CDR3 coding sequence is TGTGCCAGCAGCTTGGCCTTGCGGCGGGAGACCCAGTACTTC. It is translated as CASSLALRRETQYF.

The chain uses TRBV5-1 and TRBJ2-1, with 10 bases identical to TRBD2. The CDR3 sequence is 19 residues long. Looked up from germline, CDR1 is SGHRS and CDR2 is YFSETQ. Trimming cost V 1 base and J 4 bases; bases outside gene matches: 14. The chain's CDR3 is CASSLIGLAGAFGYNEQFF. The CDR3 DNA follows: TGCGCCAGCAGCTTGATTGGGCTAGCGGGGGCATTTGGGTACAATGAGCAGTTCTTC.

The chain has TRBV9 and TRBJ1-6; weak D call: TRBD1 (5 bases). The V end lost 3 bases, the J end lost 3 bases, and 7 bases lay between the germline ends. This CDR3 spans 14 amino acids. The germline V gene encodes CDR1 SGDLS and CDR2 YYNGEE. CDR3 protein: CASSGQLYNSPLHF. CDR3 nucleotides: TGTGCCAGCAGCGGACAGCTCTATAATTCACCCCTCCACTTT.

The V and J genes are TRBV6-5 and TRBJ2-2, with TRBD2 as a possible D gene (6 bases). Looked up from germline, CDR1 is MNHEY and CDR2 is SVGAGI. V was trimmed by 6 bases and J by 6 bases, leaving 8 bases between them. This CDR3 is 12 amino acids long. The CDR3 spells CASSRLAGELFF. CDR3 coding DNA: TGTGCCAGCAGCCGACTAGCCGGGGAGCTGTTTTTT.

The rearrangement joins TRBV2 to TRBJ2-7; D remains unclear. The V and J ends lost 6 bases and 6 bases respectively, with 9 bases between them. Germline loops: CDR1 SNHLY, CDR2 FYNNEI. The CDR3 has 11 residues. CDR3 region: CASSPKIEQYF. The CDR3 DNA sequence: TGTGCCAGCAGCCCCAAAATCGAGCAGTACTTC. The whole variable domain, filled in from reference TRBV2 and TRBJ2-7, reads EPEVTQTPSHQVTQMGQEVILRCVPISNHLYFYWYRQILGQKVEFLVSFYNNEISEKSEIFDDQFSVERPDGSNFTLKIRSTKLEDSAMYFCASSPKIEQYFGPGTRLTVT.

The J gene is TRBJ2-7, the V gene TRBV5-1; TRBD2 aligns across 8 bases. There are 16 residues in the CDR3. The V and J ends lost 7 bases and 2 bases, in that order; junction bases with no gene match: 14. Germline lookup yields CDR1 SGHRS and CDR2 YFSETQ. The CDR3 coding sequence is TGCGCCAGCCGGGGGGGTAGGGGCCAACCCCCCTACGAGCAGTACTTC. Amino acids: CASRGGRGQPPYEQYF.

The chain couples TRBV7-8 to TRBJ2-3; no clear D. This CDR3 has 13 residues. Per germline, CDR1 SGHVS and CDR2 FQNEAQ. Trimming stripped 5 bases from V and 1 base from J, with 7 bases between. The CDR3 reads CASSDWGTDTQYF. CDR3 DNA: TGTGCCAGCAGCGACTGGGGCACAGATACGCAGTATTTT.

The chain has TRBV5-1 and TRBJ1-2; TRBD1 matches at 7 bases. This CDR3 is 15 amino acids long. CDR1 and CDR2 from the germline V gene are SGHRS and YFSETQ. V was clipped by 1 base and J by 3 bases; unmatched bases: 6. The CDR3 region has the DNA TGCGCCAGCAGCTTGAAAGGGGGCAAGGACTATGGCTACACCTTC. Protein: CASSLKGGKDYGYTF.

A single count supports this clone. This chain connects TRBV7-9 to TRBJ2-3; D might be TRBD2 (5 bases). The CDR3 sequence is 13 residues long. The V and J ends lost 5 bases and 4 bases respectively, with 10 bases between them. Per the germline V gene, CDR1 is SEHNR and CDR2 is FQNEAQ (reference sequence). In DNA, the CDR3 is TGTGCCAGCAGCAAAACCGGGGCAGATACGCAGTATTTT. The encoded protein is CASSKTGADTQYF.

This clone was seen once. The genes are TRBV10-3 and TRBJ2-1, with 8 nucleotides matching TRBD1. Germline V gene lookup returns CDR1 ENHRY and CDR2 SYGVKD. The CDR3 totals 14 residues. V lost 4 bases, J lost 6 bases, and 5 bases stayed unmatched. The CDR3 sequence is CAISVDRDVNEQFF. The CDR3 bases are TGTGCCATCAGTGTGGACAGGGACGTCAATGAGCAGTTCTTC.

Written as DNA, the CDR3 is TGCAGCGCGGGGACAGAGTATGGCTACACCTTC. Its protein product is CSAGTEYGYTF. The rearrangement joins TRBV29-1 to TRBJ1-2, with 7 bases matching TRBD1. Germline values: CDR1 SQVTM, CDR2 ANQGSEA. Unmatched junction bases numbered 4, after V lost 7 bases and J lost 5 bases. This CDR3 region has 11 residues.

This chain connects TRBV5-1 to TRBJ1-5; possible D gene TRBD1, 6 bases. The germline V and J ends were trimmed by 1 base and 0 bases, with 8 bases remaining between them. Per germline, CDR1 SGHRS and CDR2 YFSETQ. The CDR3 is 15 amino acids. CDR3 amino acids: CASSLTGHSNQPQHF. The CDR3, as DNA: TGCGCCAGCAGCTTGACGGGACATAGCAATCAGCCCCAGCATTTT.

This sequence joins TRBV5-4 and TRBJ2-3; TRBD2 aligns across 8 bases. The CDR3 contains 15 residues. Germline V gene data show CDR1 as SGHNT and CDR2 as YYREEE (reference sequence). The V and J ends lost 2 bases and 5 bases, in that order; junction bases with no gene match: 7. CDR3 loop: CASSFGRGAGDTQYF. The DNA of the CDR3 is TGTGCCAGCAGCTTTGGGCGGGGGGCTGGAGATACGCAGTATTTT.

CDR3 coding DNA: TGTGCCACGAGACGACTAGCGGGGGGTGAGACCGGGGAGCTGTTTTTT. Translating gives CATRRLAGGETGELFF. This chain links TRBV15 with TRBJ2-2; 13 positions agree with TRBD2. CDR1 LNHNV and CDR2 YYDKDF come from the germline V gene (reference sequence). V lost 9 bases, J lost 5 bases, and 9 bases stayed unmatched. The CDR3 covers 16 residues. The full variable domain, in which reference TRBV15 and TRBJ2-2 provide the parts outside the CDR3, is DAMVIQNPRYQVTQFGKPVTLSCSQTLNHNVMYWYQQKSSQAPKLLFHYYDKDFNNEADTPDNFQSRRPNTSFCFLDIRSPGLGDTAMYLCATRRLAGGETGELFFGEGSRLTVL.

This chain connects TRBV4-2 to TRBJ2-3; 14 nucleotides match TRBD2. The CDR3 runs to 15 residues. Per germline, CDR1 LGHNA and CDR2 YNFKEQ. V trimming: 1 base; J trimming: 6 bases; junction bases outside the gene matches: 0. The CDR3 reads CASSQGLAGGDTQYF. The CDR3 DNA sequence: TGTGCCAGCAGCCAAGGACTAGCGGGGGGGGATACGCAGTATTTT.